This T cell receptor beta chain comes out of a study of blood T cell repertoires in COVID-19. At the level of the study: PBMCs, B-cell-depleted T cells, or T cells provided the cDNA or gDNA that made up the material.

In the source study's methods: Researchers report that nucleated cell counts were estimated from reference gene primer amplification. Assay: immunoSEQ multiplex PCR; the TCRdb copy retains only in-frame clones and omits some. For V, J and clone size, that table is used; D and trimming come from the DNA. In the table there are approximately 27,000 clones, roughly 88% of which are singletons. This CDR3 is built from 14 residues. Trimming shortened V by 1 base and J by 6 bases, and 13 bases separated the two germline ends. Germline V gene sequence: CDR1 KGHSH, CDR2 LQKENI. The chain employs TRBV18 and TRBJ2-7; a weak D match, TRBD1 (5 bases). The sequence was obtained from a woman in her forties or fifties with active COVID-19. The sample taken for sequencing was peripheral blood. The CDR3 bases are TGTGCCAGCTCACCACAGGCAGGGTGGGGCGAGCAGTACTTC. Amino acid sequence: CASSPQAGWGEQYF.